This T cell receptor (beta chain) emerged from a study of blood T cells in healthy people across ages (dated by TCRdb to the mid-2010s). Regarding the complete study: Template switching captured roughly one uniquely barcoded TCR beta cDNA molecule per two T cells in model experiments. The study analyzed two additional independent replicas of 1 million unique cDNA reads from the same blood draw for two donors, one aged 18 to 29 and one aged 80 or older. To avoid experimental bias, donors of different ages were spread randomly across the sequencing lanes. The study measured age-related changes in TCR beta repertoire diversity using deep sequencing normalized with unique cDNA molecular identifiers. The donors were split into four age groups: young (average around 15 years), middle-aged (about 40), aged (approximately 60) and long-lived (approximately 80).

After removal of 2 bases from V and 4 bases from J, the junction retains 19 bases not matched to a gene. Measured from the cysteine to the phenylalanine, the CDR3 is 21 residues long. The read is trimmed to its CDR3 DNA, 63 bases read in frame from base 1. The library was generated by 5' RACE. Sequencer: Illumina HiSeq 2500. A second roughly 6 to 11 cycle PCR used a sample-barcoded 5' primer and a J-beta primer mix. Each TCR beta cDNA molecule received a unique molecular identifier from a template-switch 5' adaptor carrying 12 random nucleotides. At least 2.5 million CDR3-containing paired-end reads were obtained from each sample. The Mint cDNA synthesis kit, primed by a TRBC-specific oligonucleotide, was used to synthesize first-strand cDNA from all RNA. Following uracil-DNA glycosylase treatment, all cDNA underwent a first 18-cycle PCR with the universal primers M1SS and BC2_uni_R. The authors' analysis ran thus. Each sample was normalized by randomly selecting 1 million high-quality reads, each carrying a distinct molecular identifier. Instead of being binned into consensus sequences, reads with shared molecular identifiers were discarded. MiTCR, run with a Q25 quality threshold and the strictest error-elimination algorithm, handled CDR3 identification, clonotype clustering and error correction. A nonparametric unseen species model using Euler transformation provided a lower-bound estimate of total TCR beta diversity. Using fastp at Q25 and MiXCR, TCRdb reprocessed the public reads and kept productive beta chains. Rows matching on CDR3 protein sequence are summarized as one entry with the most common DNA and genes. The V and J calls were not made by the authors but by TCRdb's processing. This sample is represented by 650,000 to 800,000 distinct CDR3 sequences; under 65% of them were singletons. The ten biggest clones cover approximately 12% of the sample.

The roughly 37 donors, aged about 6 to 100 years, were systemically healthy Caucasian individuals from Russia. Roughly 10 milliliters of peripheral blood were drawn from each donor into EDTA-treated Vacutainer tubes. Ficoll-Paque density-gradient centrifugation was used to isolate PBMCs, with at least 6.5 million obtained per sample. Trizol reagent was used to extract total RNA from the PBMCs, yielding at least 5.5 micrograms per sample. For every donor, flow cytometry on a PBMC aliquot measured the percentage of naive CD45RAhigh/CD27high T cells. In this sample, this clonotype turned up many times. Its antigen has not been determined. Base qualities are not recorded, but no much larger clone differs from it by a single base. What the study reported, not specific to this receptor: Donor CMV infection status was unknown, potentially confounding age-related changes in expanded clonotypes. The long-lived group showed more naive CD4+ T cells, fewer expanded clones and increased TCR diversity than the aged group, suggesting age selection. As age increased, observed TCR beta diversity per million T cells dropped in a roughly linear way, and a significant reduction was already evident by age about 40. Estimates of total diversity based on one million sequenced T cells were considered lower bounds and underestimates. Because profiling used bulk unsorted PBMCs, naive and antigen-experienced compartments could not be compared conclusively. A strong correlation was found between observed TCR beta diversity and the percentage of naive T cells measured by flow cytometry.

Sequenced: blood. The chain uses TRBV12-3 or TRBV12-4 and TRBJ2-3; a stretch of 12 junction bases matches TRBD2. This receptor was identified in a woman older than 75 in good health. For the CDR3, the sequence is CASSLPRLAGAWWAPADTQYF. The nucleotide sequence reads as follows: TGTGCCAGCAGTTTACCCCGACTAGCGGGGGCCTGGTGGGCCCCAGCAGATACGCAGTATTTT.